The 2 T cell receptor beta chains below come from one sample, sequenced in a study of radiation and T cells in renal cell carcinoma. Described time point: blood 2 weeks post-SBRT. The sample's treatment: 15 Gy SBRT to primary tumor, nephrectomy 4 weeks later. TCRdb's copy holds only in-frame clones and misses some; the assay was immunoSEQ multiplex PCR. Here the sample spans some 120,000 clones, approximately 80% being singletons. Sequencing used blood, obtained from a patient whose treatment included radiotherapy and nephrectomy. These receptors all come from a woman aged 60-70 years with renal cell carcinoma.

V gene TRBV27 combines with J gene TRBJ2-5; no reliable D call. CDR1 MNHEY and CDR2 SMNVEV come from the germline V gene (reference sequence). The CDR3 is made up of 15 amino acids. Trimming left V 2 bases short and J 3 bases short, with 13 bases between. In DNA, the CDR3 is TGTGCCAGCAGTTTAAGAGGTGGCGGTGAAGAGACCCAGTACTTC. It is translated as CASSLRGGGEETQYF.

This rearrangement joins TRBV5-8 to TRBJ2-7; D gene uncertain. V lost 2 bases, J lost 0 bases, and 12 bases lay in between. The germline CDR1 and CDR2 sequences are SGHTS and YDEGEE. CDR3 length: 15 residues. CDR3 DNA: TGTGCCAGCAGCTTTTCGGGTGGCACCTCCTACGAGCAGTACTTC. Amino acids: CASSFSGGTSYEQYF.